Listed below are T cell receptor beta chains from one sample, sequenced in a study of Ad26.COV2.S vaccination and SARS-CoV-2 variants. Using immunoSEQ multiplex PCR, the repertoire was profiled, and TCRdb retains in-frame clones only, with some absent. The data contain approximately 350,000 clones, about 83% of them singletons. The sample here was peripheral blood, taken in a trial of Ad26.COV2.S vaccine versus placebo. The receptors stem from a person between 18 and 65 years old who received the Ad26.COV2.S COVID-19 vaccine or a placebo. The conserved cysteine and the conserved F or W are not part of the CDR3 here.

TRBJ2-3 TRBV6-4 ASSDKGLAADTQY
TRBJ2-5 TRBV6-5 ASAITSGQETQY
TRBJ1-6 TRBV19 ASRISPSGDSPLH
TRBJ1-1 TRBV27 ASSLMPGNTEAF
TRBJ2-7 TRBV3-1/TRBV3-2 ASSHSAGKEY
TRBJ1-2 TRBV4-3 ASSQDPEVYGYT
TRBJ1-5 TRBV12-5 ASGLFQEGQGWGKPQH
TRBJ1-6 TRBV5-1 ASSIQGGLGNSPLH
TRBJ2-2 TRBV2 ASSFSPRGYTGELF
TRBJ1-2 TRBV7-8 ASSLGDQLGGYT
TRBJ2-7 TRBV9 ASSPDSYEQY
TRBJ2-7 TRBV10-3 AISGRLATPYEQY
TRBJ1-5 TRBV18 ASSPPGGSLNQPQH
TRBJ2-2 TRBV2 ASSGPTGELF
TRBJ1-2 TRBV6-2/TRBV6-3 ASSYRVEGYT
TRBJ1-2 TRBV5-6 ASSLVQGSYGYT
TRBJ1-1 TRBV7-8 ASSLGVGQGATEAF
TRBJ2-1 TRBV29-1 SVENSVAMDEQF
TRBJ1-2 TRBV5-1 ASSFYSTGNGYT
TRBJ1-2 TRBV7-2 ASSPEVGGRGRYT
TRBJ2-1 TRBV11-2 ASSMTRRTAHEQF
TRBJ2-1 TRBV3-1/TRBV3-2 ASSQGRISYNEQF
TRBJ2-7 TRBV4-3 ASSQAGALTYEQY
TRBJ2-3 TRBV18 ASSPVRARTTTDTQY
TRBJ1-4 TRBV28 ASRSTGSANEKLF
TRBJ2-7 TRBV5-5 ASSLRTGIYEQY
TRBJ1-3 TRBV19 ASRVRGAGGNTIY